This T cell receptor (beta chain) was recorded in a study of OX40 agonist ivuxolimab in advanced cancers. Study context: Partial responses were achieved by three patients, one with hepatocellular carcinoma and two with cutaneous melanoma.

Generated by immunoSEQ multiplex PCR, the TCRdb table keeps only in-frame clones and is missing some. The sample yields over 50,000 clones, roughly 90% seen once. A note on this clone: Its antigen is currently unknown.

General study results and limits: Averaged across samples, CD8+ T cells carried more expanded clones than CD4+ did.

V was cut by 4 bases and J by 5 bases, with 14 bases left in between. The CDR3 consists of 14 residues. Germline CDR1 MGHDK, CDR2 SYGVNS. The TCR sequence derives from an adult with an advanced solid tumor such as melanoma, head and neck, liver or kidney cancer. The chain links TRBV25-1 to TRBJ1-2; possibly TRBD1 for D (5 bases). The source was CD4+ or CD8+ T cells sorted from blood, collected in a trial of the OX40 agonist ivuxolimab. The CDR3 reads CASSVAGTTYGYTF. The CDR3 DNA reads TGTGCCAGCAGTGTAGCCGGGACCACGTATGGCTACACCTTC.